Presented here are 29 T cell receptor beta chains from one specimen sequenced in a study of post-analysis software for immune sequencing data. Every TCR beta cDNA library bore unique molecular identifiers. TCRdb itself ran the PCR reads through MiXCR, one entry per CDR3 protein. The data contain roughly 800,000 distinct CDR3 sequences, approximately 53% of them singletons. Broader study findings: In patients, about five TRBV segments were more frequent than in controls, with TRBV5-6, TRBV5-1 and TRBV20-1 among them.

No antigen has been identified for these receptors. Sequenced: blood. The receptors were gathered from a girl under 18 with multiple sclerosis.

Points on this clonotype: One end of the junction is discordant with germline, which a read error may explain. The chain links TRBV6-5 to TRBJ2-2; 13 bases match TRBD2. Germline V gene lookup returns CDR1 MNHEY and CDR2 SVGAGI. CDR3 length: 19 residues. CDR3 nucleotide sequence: TGTGCCAGCAGTTATTCTGGACTAGCGGGAGCCTACGACACCGGGGAGCGGTTTTTT. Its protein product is CASSYSGLAGAYDTGERFF.

The chain's CDR3 is CASTESRDREPFYGYTF. The CDR3 DNA is TGTGCCAGCACCGAGTCCCGGGACAGGGAACCATTCTATGGCTACACCTTC. The rearrangement joins TRBV2 to TRBJ1-2; 9 bases fit TRBD1. CDR3 length: 17 amino acids. With V trimmed by 7 bases and J by 4 bases, 16 bases remained unmatched. Looked up from germline, CDR1 is SNHLY and CDR2 is FYNNEI.

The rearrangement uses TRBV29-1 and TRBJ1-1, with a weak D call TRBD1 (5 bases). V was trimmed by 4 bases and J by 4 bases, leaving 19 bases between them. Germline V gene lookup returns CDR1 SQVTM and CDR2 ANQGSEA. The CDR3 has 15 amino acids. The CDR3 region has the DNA TGCAGCGTTGGAGGGATGGGGACCGAGAGCACTGAAGCTTTCTTT. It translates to CSVGGMGTESTEAFF.

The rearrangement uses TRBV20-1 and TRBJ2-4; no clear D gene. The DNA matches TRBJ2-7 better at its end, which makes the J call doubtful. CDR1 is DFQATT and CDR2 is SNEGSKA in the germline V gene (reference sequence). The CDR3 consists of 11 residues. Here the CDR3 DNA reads TGCAGTGCCCCTGTTGGATACGAGCAGTACTTC. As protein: CSAPVGYEQYF.

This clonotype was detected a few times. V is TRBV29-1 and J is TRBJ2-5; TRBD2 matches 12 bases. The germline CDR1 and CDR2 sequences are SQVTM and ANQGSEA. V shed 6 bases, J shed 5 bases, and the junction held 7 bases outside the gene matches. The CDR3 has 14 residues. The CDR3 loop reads CSVRLAGDDETQYF. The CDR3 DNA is TGCAGCGTCCGACTAGCGGGAGACGACGAGACCCAGTACTTC.

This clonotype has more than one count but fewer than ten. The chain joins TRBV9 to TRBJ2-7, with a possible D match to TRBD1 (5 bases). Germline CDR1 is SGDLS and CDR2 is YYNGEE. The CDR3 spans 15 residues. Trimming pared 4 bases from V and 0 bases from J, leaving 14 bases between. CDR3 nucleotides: TGTGCCAGCAGCTACCTGGACACTGACTCCTACGAGCAGTACTTC. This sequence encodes CASSYLDTDSYEQYF.

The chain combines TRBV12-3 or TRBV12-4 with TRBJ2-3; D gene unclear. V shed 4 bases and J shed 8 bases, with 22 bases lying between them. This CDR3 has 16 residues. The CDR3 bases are TGTGCCAGCAGTTCCAGACTCTTTCCCCCGGTTTCTACGCAGTATTTT. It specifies CASSSRLFPPVSTQYF.

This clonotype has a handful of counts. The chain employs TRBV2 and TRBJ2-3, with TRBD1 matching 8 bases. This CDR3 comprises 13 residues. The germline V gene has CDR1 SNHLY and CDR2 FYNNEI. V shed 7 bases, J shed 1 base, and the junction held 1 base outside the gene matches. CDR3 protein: CASKDRGTDTQYF. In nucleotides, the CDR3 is TGTGCCAGCAAGGACAGGGGCACAGATACGCAGTATTTT.

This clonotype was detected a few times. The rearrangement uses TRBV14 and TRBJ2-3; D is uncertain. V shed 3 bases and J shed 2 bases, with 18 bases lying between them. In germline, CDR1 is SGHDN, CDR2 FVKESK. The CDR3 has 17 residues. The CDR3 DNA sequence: TGTGCCAGCAGCCATAAACGAGGAAGGACCAACACAGATACGCAGTATTTT. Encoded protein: CASSHKRGRTNTDTQYF.

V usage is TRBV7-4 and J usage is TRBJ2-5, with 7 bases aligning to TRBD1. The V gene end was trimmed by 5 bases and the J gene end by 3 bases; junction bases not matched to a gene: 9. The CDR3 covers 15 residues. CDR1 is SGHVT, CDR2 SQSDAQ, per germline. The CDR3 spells CASSRQRDSKETQYF. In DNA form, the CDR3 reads TGTGCCAGCAGCCGCCAGAGGGACAGCAAAGAGACCCAGTACTTC.

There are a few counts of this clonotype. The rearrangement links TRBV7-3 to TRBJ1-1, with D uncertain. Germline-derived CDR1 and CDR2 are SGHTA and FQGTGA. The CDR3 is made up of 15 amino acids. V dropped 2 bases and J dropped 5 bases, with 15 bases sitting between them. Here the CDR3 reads CASSLAPSGRTEAFF. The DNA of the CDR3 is TGTGCCAGCAGCTTAGCTCCGTCGGGTCGTACTGAAGCTTTCTTT.

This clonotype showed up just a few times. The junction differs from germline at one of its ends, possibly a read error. The CDR3 loop is CASTQPGTDYEQYF. CDR3 bases: TGTGCCAGCACCCAACCCGGGACGGACTACGAGCAGTACTTC. The rearrangement links TRBV4-2 to TRBJ2-7, with D possibly being TRBD1 or TRBD2 (5 bases each). The CDR3 has 14 amino acids. From germline, CDR1 is LGHNA and CDR2 YNFKEQ.

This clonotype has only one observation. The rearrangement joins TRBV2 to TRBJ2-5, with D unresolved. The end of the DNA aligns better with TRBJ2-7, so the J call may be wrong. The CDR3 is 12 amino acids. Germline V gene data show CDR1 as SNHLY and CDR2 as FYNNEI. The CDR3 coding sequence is TGTGCCAGCATGACACTGAGCTACGAGCAGTACTTC. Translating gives CASMTLSYEQYF.

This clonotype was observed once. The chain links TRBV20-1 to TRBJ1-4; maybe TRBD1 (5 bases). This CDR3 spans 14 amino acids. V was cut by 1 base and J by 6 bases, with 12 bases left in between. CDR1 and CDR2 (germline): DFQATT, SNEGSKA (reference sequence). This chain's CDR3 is CSARVGTGDEKLFF. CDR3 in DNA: TGCAGTGCTAGAGTCGGGACTGGGGATGAAAAACTGTTTTTT.

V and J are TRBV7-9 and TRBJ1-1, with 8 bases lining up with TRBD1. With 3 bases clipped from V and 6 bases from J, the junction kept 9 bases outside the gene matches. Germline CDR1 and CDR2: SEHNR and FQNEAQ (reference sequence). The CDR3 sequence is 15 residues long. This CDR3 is CASSLMVDREAEAFF. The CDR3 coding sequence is TGTGCCAGCAGCTTGATGGTGGACAGGGAGGCTGAAGCTTTCTTT.

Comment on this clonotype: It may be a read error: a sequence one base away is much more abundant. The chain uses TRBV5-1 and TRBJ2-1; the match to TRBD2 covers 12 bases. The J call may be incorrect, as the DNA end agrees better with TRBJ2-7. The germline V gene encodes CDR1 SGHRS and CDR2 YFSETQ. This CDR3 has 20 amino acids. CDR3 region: CASSLVLGLAGSNSYNEQYF. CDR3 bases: TGCGCCAGCAGCTTGGTATTAGGACTAGCGGGAAGTAACTCCTACAATGAGCAGTACTTC.

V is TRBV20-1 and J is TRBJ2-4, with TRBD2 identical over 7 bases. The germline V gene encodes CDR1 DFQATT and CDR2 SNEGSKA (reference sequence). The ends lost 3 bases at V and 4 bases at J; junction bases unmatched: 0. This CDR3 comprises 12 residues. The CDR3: CSARGGKNIQYF. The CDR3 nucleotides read TGCAGTGCTAGGGGGGGGAAAAACATTCAGTACTTC.

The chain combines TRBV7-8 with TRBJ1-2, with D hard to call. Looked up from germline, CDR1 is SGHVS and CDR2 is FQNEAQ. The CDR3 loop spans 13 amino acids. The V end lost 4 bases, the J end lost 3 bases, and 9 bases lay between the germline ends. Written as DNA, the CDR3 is TGTGCCAGCAGCTCCTCGCGGGACTATGGCTACACCTTC. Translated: CASSSSRDYGYTF.

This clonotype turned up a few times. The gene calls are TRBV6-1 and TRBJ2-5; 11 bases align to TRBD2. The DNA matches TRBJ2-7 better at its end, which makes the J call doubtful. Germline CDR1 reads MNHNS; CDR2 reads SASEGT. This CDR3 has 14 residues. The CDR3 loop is CASSEPGLAGEQYF. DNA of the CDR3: TGTGCCAGCAGTGAACCAGGACTAGCGGGCGAGCAGTACTTC.

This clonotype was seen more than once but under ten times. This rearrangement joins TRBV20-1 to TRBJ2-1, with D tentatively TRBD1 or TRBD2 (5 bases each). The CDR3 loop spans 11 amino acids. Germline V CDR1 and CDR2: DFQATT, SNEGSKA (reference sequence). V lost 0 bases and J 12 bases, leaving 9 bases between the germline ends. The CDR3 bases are TGCAGTGCTAGAGACAGGGAGCTGCAGTTCTTC. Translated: CSARDRELQFF.

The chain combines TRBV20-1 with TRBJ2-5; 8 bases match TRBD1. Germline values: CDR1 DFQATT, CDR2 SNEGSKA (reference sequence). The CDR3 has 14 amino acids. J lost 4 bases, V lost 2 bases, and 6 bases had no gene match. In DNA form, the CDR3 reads TGCAGTGCTAGACAGGACAGGGACGCAGAGACCCAGTACTTC. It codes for CSARQDRDAETQYF.

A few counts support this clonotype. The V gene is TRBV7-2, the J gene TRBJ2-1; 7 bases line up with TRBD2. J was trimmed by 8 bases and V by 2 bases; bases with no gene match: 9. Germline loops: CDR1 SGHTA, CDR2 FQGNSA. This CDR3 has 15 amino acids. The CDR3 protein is CASSLSPAGSHEQFF. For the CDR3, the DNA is TGTGCCAGCAGCTTATCACCAGCGGGATCCCATGAGCAGTTCTTC.

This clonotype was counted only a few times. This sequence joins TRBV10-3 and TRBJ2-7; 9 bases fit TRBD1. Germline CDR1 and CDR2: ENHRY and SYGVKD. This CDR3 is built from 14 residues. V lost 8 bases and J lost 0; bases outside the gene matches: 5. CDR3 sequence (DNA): TGTGCCATCGGGGGGACAGGGCGCTCCTACGAGCAGTACTTC. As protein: CAIGGTGRSYEQYF.

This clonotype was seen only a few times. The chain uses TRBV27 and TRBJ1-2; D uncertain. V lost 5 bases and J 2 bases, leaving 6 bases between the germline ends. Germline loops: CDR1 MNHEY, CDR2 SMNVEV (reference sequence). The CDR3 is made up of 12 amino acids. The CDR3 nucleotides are TGTGCCAGCAGTACAGCCAACTATGGCTACACCTTC. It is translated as CASSTANYGYTF.

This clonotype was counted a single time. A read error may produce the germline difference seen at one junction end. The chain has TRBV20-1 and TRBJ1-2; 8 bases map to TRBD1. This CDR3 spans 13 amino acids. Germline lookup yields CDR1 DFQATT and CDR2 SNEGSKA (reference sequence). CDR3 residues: CSAREGQDYGYTF. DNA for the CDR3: TGCAGTGCCAGAGAGGGACAGGACTATGGCTACACCTTC.

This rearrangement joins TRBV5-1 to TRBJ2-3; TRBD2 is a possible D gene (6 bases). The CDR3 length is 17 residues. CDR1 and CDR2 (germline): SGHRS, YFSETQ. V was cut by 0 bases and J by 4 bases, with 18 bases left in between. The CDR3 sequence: CASSLGGASVPADTQYF. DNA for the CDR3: TGCGCCAGCAGCTTGGGCGGGGCCTCGGTCCCGGCAGATACGCAGTATTTT.

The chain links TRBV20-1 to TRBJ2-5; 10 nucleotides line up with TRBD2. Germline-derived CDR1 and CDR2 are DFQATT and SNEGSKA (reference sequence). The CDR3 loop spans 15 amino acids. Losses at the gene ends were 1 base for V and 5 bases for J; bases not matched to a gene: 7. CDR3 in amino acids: CSARAASGGRETQYF. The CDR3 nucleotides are TGCAGTGCTAGAGCGGCTAGCGGGGGCCGGGAGACCCAGTACTTC.

The CDR3 nucleotides read TGCGCCAGCAGCTTGGTAGGGCCCAACTACGAGCAGTACTTC. This encodes CASSLVGPNYEQYF. The V and J genes are TRBV5-1 and TRBJ2-7; D gene uncertain. The CDR3 contains 14 residues. CDR1 is SGHRS and CDR2 is YFSETQ in the germline V gene. V lost 0 bases and J lost 3, with 10 bases in between.

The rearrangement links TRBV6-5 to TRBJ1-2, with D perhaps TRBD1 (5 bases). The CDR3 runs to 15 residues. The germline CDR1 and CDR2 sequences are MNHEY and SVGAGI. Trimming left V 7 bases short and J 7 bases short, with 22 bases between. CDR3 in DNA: TGTGCCAGCACCGACACGGGACGGGTTTTTAGTGGCTACACCTTC. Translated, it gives CASTDTGRVFSGYTF.